This T cell receptor (beta chain) was captured by sequencing in a study of PD-L1 blockade in urothelial cancer. Study details: Blood analysis occurred 3 weeks (second dose) and 6 weeks after treatment start. Overall study findings and caveats: Prediction of better survival came from below-median pretreatment blood TCR clonality. The study found that durable-benefit patients expanded tumor-associated blood clones more at 3 weeks.

On this clone itself: Its antigen is not identified.

Assay: immunoSEQ multiplex PCR; the TCRdb copy retains only in-frame clones and omits some. The sample lists 45,000 or so clones, 88% occurring once. The clonotype originates from a man older than 75 with urothelial cancer. The source was PBMCs, collected around atezolizumab (anti-PD-L1) treatment.

Here the CDR3 reads CASSLFRGSGRANNEQFF. CDR3 DNA sequence: TGCGCCAGCAGTCTCTTCCGGGGTAGCGGGAGGGCGAACAATGAGCAGTTCTTC. The J gene is TRBJ2-1, the V gene TRBV23-1; the match to TRBD2 covers 11 bases. Being an ORF, TRBV23-1 has a function that is uncertain. The CDR3 sequence is 18 residues long. V trimming: 4 bases; J trimming: 5 bases; junction bases outside the gene matches: 13.